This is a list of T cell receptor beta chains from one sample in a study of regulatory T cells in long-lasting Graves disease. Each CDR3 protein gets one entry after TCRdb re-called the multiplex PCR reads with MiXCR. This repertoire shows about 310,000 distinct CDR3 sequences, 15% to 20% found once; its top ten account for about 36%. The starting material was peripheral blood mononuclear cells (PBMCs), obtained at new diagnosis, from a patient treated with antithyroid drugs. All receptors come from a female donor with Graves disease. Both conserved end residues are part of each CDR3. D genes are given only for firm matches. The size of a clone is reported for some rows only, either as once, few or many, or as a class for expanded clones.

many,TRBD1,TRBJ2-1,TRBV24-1,CATSEIPGQGAFEQFF,TGTGCCACCAGTGAAATTCCGGGACAGGGGGCATTTGAGCAGTTCTTC
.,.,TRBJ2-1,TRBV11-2,CASSSIPNEQFF,TGTGCCAGCAGCTCGATCCCCAATGAGCAGTTCTTC
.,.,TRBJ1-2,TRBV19,CASSPQYSYGYTF,TGTGCCAGTAGTCCTCAATACAGCTATGGCTACACCTTC
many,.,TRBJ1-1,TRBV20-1,CSAVLRWTEAFF,TGCAGTGCAGTACTGAGGTGGACTGAAGCTTTCTTT
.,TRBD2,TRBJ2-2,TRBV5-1,CASSVSGRAPGKLFF,TGCGCCAGCAGCGTTAGCGGGAGGGCCCCCGGGAAGCTGTTTTTT
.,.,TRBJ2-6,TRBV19,CASKPTDSGANVLTF,TGTGCCAGTAAACCGACAGACTCTGGGGCCAACGTCCTGACTTTC
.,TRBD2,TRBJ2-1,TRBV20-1,CSASGTSGGFNEQFF,TGCAGTGCTTCCGGGACTAGCGGGGGGTTCAATGAGCAGTTCTTC
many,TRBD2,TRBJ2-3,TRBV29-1,CSVRRLAGVDTQYF,TGCAGCGTTCGCCGACTAGCGGGAGTAGATACGCAGTATTTT
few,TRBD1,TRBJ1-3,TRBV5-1,CASSLATGDYGNTIYF,TGCGCCAGCAGCTTGGCGACAGGGGATTATGGAAACACCATATATTTT
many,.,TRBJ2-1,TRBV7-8,CASSPLPGSFAYNEQFF,TGTGCCAGCAGCCCCCTGCCGGGGAGTTTCGCCTACAATGAGCAGTTCTTC
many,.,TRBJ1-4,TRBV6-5,CASSSPGSGGEKLFF,TGTGCCAGCAGTTCCCCAGGGTCCGGAGGTGAAAAACTGTTTTTT
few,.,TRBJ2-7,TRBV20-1,CSAKGDRSYEQYF,TGCAGTGCTAAAGGGGACCGCTCCTACGAGCAGTACTTC
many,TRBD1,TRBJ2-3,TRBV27,CASGSTGGTDTQYF,TGTGCCAGCGGCTCGACAGGGGGTACAGATACGCAGTATTTT
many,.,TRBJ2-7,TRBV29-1,CSVVSGNYEQYF,TGCAGCGTTGTTTCAGGGAACTACGAGCAGTACTTC
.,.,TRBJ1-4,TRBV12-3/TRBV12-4,CASSRTRRYEKLFF,TGTGCCAGCAGTCGGACTCGGCGATACGAAAAACTGTTTTTT
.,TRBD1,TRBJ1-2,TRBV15,CATSSTGGGYGYTF,TGTGCCACCAGCAGTACAGGGGGCGGCTATGGCTACACCTTC
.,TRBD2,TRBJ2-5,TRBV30,CACGLAGETQYF,TGTGCCTGCGGACTAGCGGGGGAGACCCAGTACTTC
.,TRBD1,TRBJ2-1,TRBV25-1,CASSEFRGQDFGEQFF,TGTGCCAGCAGTGAATTTCGAGGACAGGATTTCGGTGAGCAGTTCTTC
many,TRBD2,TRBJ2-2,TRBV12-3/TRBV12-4,CASSLARLAGITDTGELFF,TGTGCCAGCAGTTTAGCTCGACTAGCGGGGATCACCGACACCGGGGAGCTGTTTTTT
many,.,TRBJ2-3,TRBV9,CASSATSLDTQYF,TGTGCCAGCAGCGCTACGAGCCTAGATACGCAGTATTTT
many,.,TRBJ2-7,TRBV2,CASSAPGADPHEQYF,TGTGCCAGCAGTGCTCCGGGGGCCGATCCCCACGAGCAGTACTTC
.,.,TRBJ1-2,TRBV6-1,CASSEGTTNSGYTF,TGTGCCAGCAGTGAAGGGACAACCAATAGCGGCTACACCTTC
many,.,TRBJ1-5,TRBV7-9,CASSASGGGINQPQHF,TGTGCCAGCAGTGCCAGTGGGGGAGGCATCAATCAGCCCCAGCATTTT
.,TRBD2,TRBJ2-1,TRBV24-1,CATSPGLAGVYNEQFF,TGTGCCACCAGTCCGGGACTAGCGGGAGTGTATAATGAGCAGTTCTTC
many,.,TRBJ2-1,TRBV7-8,CASSLAALYPQFF,TGTGCCAGCAGCTTGGCCGCTCTTTACCCCCAGTTCTTC
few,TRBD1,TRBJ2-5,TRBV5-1,CASSLGQGKETQYF,TGCGCCAGCAGCTTGGGACAGGGTAAAGAGACCCAGTACTTC
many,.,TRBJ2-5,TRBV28,CASSHIETQYF,TGTGCCAGCAGCCATATAGAGACCCAGTACTTC
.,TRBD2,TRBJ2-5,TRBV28,CASSFGGDYQETQYF,TGTGCCAGCAGTTTTGGGGGGGACTACCAAGAGACCCAGTACTTC
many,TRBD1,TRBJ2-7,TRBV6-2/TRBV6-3,CASRSDRASYEQYF,TGTGCCAGCAGATCCGACAGGGCTTCCTACGAGCAGTACTTC
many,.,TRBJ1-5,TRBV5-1,CASSLEGGDNQPQHF,TGCGCCAGCAGCTTGGAGGGGGGCGATAATCAGCCCCAGCATTTT
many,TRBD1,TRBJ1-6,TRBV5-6,CASSLRDRSSYNSPLHF,TGTGCCAGCAGCTTGAGGGACAGAAGCTCCTATAATTCACCCCTCCACTTT
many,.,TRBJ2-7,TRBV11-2,CASSRVSYEQYF,TGTGCCAGCAGCCGCGTCTCCTACGAGCAGTACTTC
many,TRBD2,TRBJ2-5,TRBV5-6,CASSQAGAQETQYF,TGTGCCAGCAGCCAAGCGGGAGCCCAAGAGACCCAGTACTTC
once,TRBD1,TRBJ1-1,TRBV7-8,CASSPGRDRARIRGTEAFF,TGTGCCAGCAGCCCAGGACGGGACAGGGCTCGAATAAGGGGCACTGAAGCTTTCTTT
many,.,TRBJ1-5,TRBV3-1,CASSPMSNQPQHF,TGTGCCAGCAGCCCTATGTCAAATCAGCCCCAGCATTTT
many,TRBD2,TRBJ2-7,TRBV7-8,CASSLRPSGSGEQYF,TGTGCCAGCAGCTTACGGCCTAGCGGGAGTGGCGAGCAGTACTTC
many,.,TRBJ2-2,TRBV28,CASSPYDRMNTGELFF,TGTGCCAGCAGTCCCTACGACAGAATGAACACCGGGGAGCTGTTTTTT
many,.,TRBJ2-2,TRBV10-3,CAITNGGELFF,TGTGCCATCACGAATGGCGGGGAGCTGTTTTTT
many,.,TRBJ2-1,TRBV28,CASNPLGGRGFNEQFF,TGTGCCAGCAACCCACTGGGGGGCCGTGGGTTCAATGAGCAGTTCTTC
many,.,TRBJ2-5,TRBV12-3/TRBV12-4,CASSTAGAKETQYF,TGTGCCAGCAGCACGGCGGGGGCCAAAGAGACCCAGTACTTC
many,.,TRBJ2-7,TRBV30,CAWSVGEQYF,TGTGCCTGGAGTGTCGGCGAGCAGTACTTC
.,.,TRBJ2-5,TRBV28,CASSLLRVAETQYF,TGTGCCAGCAGTTTGCTACGGGTGGCGGAGACCCAGTACTTC
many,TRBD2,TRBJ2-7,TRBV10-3,CAIGLALDEQYF,TGTGCCATCGGACTAGCTCTTGACGAGCAGTACTTC